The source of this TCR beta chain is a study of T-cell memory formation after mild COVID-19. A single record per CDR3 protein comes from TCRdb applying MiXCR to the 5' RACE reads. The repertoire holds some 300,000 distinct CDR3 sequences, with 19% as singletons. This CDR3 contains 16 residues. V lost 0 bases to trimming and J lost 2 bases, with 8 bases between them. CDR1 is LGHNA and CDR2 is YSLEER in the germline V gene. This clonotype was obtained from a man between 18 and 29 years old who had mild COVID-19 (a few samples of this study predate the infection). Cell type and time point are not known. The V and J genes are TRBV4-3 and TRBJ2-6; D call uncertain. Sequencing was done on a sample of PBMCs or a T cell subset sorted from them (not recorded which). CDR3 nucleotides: TGCGCCAGCAGCCAAGATCCGGGCCCTGGGGCCAACGTCCTGACTTTC. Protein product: CASSQDPGPGANVLTF.